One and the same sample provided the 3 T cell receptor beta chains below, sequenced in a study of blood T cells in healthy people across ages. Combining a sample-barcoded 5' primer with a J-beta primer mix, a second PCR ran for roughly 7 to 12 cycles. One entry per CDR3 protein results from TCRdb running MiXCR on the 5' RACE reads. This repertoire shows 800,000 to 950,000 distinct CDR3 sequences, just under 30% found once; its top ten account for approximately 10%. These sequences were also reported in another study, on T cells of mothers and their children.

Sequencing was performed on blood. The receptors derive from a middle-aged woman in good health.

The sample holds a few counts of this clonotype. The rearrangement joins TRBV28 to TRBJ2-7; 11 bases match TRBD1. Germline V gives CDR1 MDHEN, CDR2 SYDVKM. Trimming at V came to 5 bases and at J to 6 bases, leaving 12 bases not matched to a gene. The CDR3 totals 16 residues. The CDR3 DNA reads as TGTGCCAGCAGTCTCCCTGGACAGGGGGCGCCGGGCGAGCAGTACTTC. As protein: CASSLPGQGAPGEQYF.

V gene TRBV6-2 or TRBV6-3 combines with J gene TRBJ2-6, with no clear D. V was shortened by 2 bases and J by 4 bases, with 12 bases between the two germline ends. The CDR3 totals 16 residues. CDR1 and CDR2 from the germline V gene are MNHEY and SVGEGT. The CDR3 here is CASSYGGLGGANVLTF. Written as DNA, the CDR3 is TGTGCCAGCAGTTACGGTGGGTTAGGAGGGGCCAACGTCCTGACTTTC.

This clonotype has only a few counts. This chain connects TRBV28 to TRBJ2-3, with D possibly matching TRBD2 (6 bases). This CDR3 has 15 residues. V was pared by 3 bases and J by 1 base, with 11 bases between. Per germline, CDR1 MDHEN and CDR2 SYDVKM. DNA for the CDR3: TGTGCCAGCAGTTTTTATAGCGGCCGCACAGATACGCAGTATTTT. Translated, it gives CASSFYSGRTDTQYF. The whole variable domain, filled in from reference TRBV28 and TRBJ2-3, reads DVKVTQSSRYLVKRTGEKVFLECVQDMDHENMFWYRQDPGLGLRLIYFSYDVKMKEKGDIPEGYSVSREKKERFSLILESASTNQTSMYLCASSFYSGRTDTQYFGPGTRLTVL.